This T cell receptor beta chain came from a study of shared clonotypes between healthy human individuals. Study-level findings and limits: Incompleteness in sorted-subset sequencing, despite large depth, was shown by rarefaction. Clonotype sharing across several donors was observed for 4% to 5.5% of naive CD4 clonotypes.

Running of the assay took place at deep level. For every subset, genomic DNA was evenly distributed across several immunoSEQ plates. Method: immunoSEQ multiplex PCR; TCRdb's copy keeps in-frame clones and lacks some. The sample holds millions of clones, 85% to 95% seen once. Germline-derived CDR1 and CDR2 are KGHSH and LQKENI. Trimming stripped 2 bases from V and 0 bases from J, with 4 bases between. CDR3 length: 13 amino acids. This clone was detected once. As yet, its antigen is unknown. This CDR3 is also generated by other DNA sequences in the sample. The V call is TRBV18, the J call TRBJ1-1; D is undetermined. Sequencing was performed on naive CD4+ T cells sorted from blood. Subset of the sample: CD45RA+ positively selected. The receptor's source is a man between 18 and 29 years old in good health. The CDR3 DNA follows: TGTGCCAGCTCACCAGTATTGAACACTGAAGCTTTCTTT. It is translated as CASSPVLNTEAFF.